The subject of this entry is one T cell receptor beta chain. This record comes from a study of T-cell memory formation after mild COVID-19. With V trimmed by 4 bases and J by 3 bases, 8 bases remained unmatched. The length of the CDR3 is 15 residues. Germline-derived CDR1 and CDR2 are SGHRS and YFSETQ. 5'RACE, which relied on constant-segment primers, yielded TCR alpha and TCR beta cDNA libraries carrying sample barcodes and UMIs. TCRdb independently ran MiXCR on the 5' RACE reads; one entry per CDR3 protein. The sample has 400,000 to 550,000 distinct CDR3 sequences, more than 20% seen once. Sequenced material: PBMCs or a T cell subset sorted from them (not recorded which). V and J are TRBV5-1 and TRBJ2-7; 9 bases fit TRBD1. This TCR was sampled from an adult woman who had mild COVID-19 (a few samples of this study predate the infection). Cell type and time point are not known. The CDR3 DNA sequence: TGCGCCAGCAGCGCCGCCGGGACAGGGTACTACGAGCAGTACTTC. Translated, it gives CASSAAGTGYYEQYF.